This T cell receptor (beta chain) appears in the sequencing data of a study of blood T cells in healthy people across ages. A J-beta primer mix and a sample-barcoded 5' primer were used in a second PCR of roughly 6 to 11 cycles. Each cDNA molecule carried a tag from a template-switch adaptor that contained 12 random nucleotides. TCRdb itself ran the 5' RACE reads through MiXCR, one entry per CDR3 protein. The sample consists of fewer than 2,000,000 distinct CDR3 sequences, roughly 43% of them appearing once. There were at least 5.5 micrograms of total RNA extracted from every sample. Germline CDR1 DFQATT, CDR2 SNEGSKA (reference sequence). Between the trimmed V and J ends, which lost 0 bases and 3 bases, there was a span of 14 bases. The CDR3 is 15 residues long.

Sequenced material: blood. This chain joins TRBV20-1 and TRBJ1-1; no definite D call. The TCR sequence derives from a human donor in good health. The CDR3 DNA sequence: TGCAGTGCTAGAGATCCCTATGGATGGGACACTGAAGCTTTCTTT. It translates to CSARDPYGWDTEAFF.